This T cell receptor (beta chain) appears in the sequencing data of a study of early T cells in non-severe SARS-CoV-2 infection. Study-wide context: Alpha and beta chains were unpaired, from unsorted whole-blood bulk RNA.

This clonotype was seen only a few times. No antigen is known for it. Tagging with unique molecular identifiers was applied to individual cDNA molecules. MiXCR was run by TCRdb on the 5' RACE reads, yielding one entry per CDR3 protein. In the table there are about 60,000 distinct CDR3 sequences, under 15% of which are singletons. General study findings and limits: VDJdb matching favored anti-spike CD8 responses, missing private and CD4 specificities.

This receptor was taken from an adult who was a healthcare worker with PCR-confirmed SARS-CoV-2 infection or an uninfected control (not recorded which). The sample taken for sequencing was whole blood.

This chain's CDR3 is CASSPGPGRETQYF. The CDR3 DNA is TGTGCCAGCAGTCCGGGACCAGGGAGGGAGACCCAGTACTTC. The chain employs TRBV12-3 or TRBV12-4 and TRBJ2-5, with D perhaps matching TRBD2 (6 bases). Trimming cost V 5 bases and J 5 bases, with 15 bases left between them. The CDR3 has 14 residues.